Listed below are T cell receptor beta chains from one sample, sequenced in a study of shared clonotypes between healthy human individuals. Assay used: immunoSEQ multiplex PCR; TCRdb lists only in-frame clones, some missing. The sample consists of more than 500,000 clones, approximately 94% of them appearing once. Sequencing input: naive CD4+ T cells sorted from blood. The receptors shown here come from a woman aged 30 to 39 in good health. The CDR3 runs from the conserved cysteine through the conserved F or W. D genes are given only for firm matches. Size is omitted from some rows. Given values are once, few, many or a class for expanded clones.

size: -
D: -
J: TRBJ2-3
V: TRBV27
CDR3: CASSLYRPRADTQYF
DNA: TGTGCCAGCAGTTTATACCGCCCCCGGGCGGATACGCAGTATTTT

size: -
D: TRBD1
J: TRBJ2-2
V: TRBV7-9
CDR3: CASSWAGTGKNSYTGELFF
DNA: TGTGCCAGCAGCTGGGCCGGGACAGGGAAAAACTCTTACACCGGGGAGCTGTTTTTT

size: -
D: -
J: TRBJ2-1
V: TRBV4-2
CDR3: CASSQERIRGDEQFF
DNA: TGTGCCAGCAGCCAAGAGCGTATCAGGGGGGATGAGCAGTTCTTC

size: -
D: -
J: TRBJ2-7
V: TRBV18
CDR3: CASSVSTGIAYF
DNA: TGTGCCAGCTCCGTTAGCACAGGAATTGCGTACTTC

size: -
D: -
J: TRBJ2-7
V: TRBV5-1
CDR3: CASSSGNYEQYF
DNA: TGCGCCAGCAGCTCCGGGAATTACGAGCAGTACTTC

size: -
D: TRBD2
J: TRBJ2-1
V: TRBV9
CDR3: CASNALGAGGFEQFF
DNA: TGTGCCAGCAACGCTTTGGGAGCGGGAGGGTTTGAGCAGTTCTTC

size: -
D: -
J: TRBJ2-1
V: TRBV6-5
CDR3: CASSYRSKSNEQFF
DNA: TGTGCCAGCAGTTACAGGTCTAAGTCCAATGAGCAGTTCTTC

size: -
D: -
J: TRBJ1-5
V: TRBV9
CDR3: CASSVWPGQPQHF
DNA: TGTGCCAGCAGCGTCTGGCCGGGCCAGCCCCAGCATTTT

size: -
D: TRBD1
J: TRBJ2-3
V: TRBV5-4
CDR3: CASSPRGTVKTDTQYF
DNA: TGTGCCAGCAGCCCAAGAGGGACAGTTAAGACAGATACGCAGTATTTT

size: -
D: -
J: TRBJ2-2
V: TRBV5-6
CDR3: CASSLGAGELFF
DNA: TGTGCCAGCAGCTTGGGAGCCGGGGAGCTGTTTTTT

size: -
D: -
J: TRBJ2-7
V: TRBV7-2
CDR3: CASSGRATHGQYF
DNA: TGTGCCAGCAGCGGCCGGGCCACCCATGGGCAGTACTTC

size: -
D: -
J: TRBJ2-5
V: TRBV1
CDR3: CTSSRRERGQETQYF
DNA: TGCACCAGCAGCCGCCGCGAGCGGGGCCAAGAGACCCAGTACTTC

size: -
D: -
J: TRBJ2-1
V: TRBV7-7
CDR3: CASSFFPADPYSYNEQFF
DNA: TGTGCCAGCAGCTTTTTCCCCGCCGACCCCTACTCCTACAATGAGCAGTTCTTC

size: -
D: TRBD2
J: TRBJ2-3
V: TRBV6-5
CDR3: CASSYSGTRSDTQYF
DNA: TGTGCCAGCAGTTACTCCGGGACTAGGTCAGATACGCAGTATTTT

size: -
D: TRBD1
J: TRBJ2-7
V: TRBV18
CDR3: CASSPDRASYEQYF
DNA: TGTGCCAGCTCACCGGACAGGGCGTCCTACGAGCAGTACTTC

size: -
D: -
J: TRBJ1-2
V: TRBV5-1
CDR3: CASSSRNGGYYGYTF
DNA: TGCGCCAGCAGCTCGCGTAATGGCGGTTACTATGGCTACACCTTC

size: -
D: TRBD1
J: TRBJ1-5
V: TRBV18
CDR3: CASSRGGRNQPQHF
DNA: TGTGCCAGCTCCCGAGGGGGCAGAAATCAGCCCCAGCATTTT

size: -
D: TRBD2
J: TRBJ2-2
V: TRBV19
CDR3: CASRPGTSGIGTGELFF
DNA: TGTGCCAGTAGACCCGGGACTAGCGGGATAGGCACCGGGGAGCTGTTTTTT

size: once
D: -
J: TRBJ1-2
V: TRBV18
CDR3: CASSPGTESLDGYTF
DNA: TGTGCCAGCTCACCCGGGACGGAATCTCTAGATGGCTACACCTTC

size: -
D: -
J: TRBJ1-1
V: TRBV7-9
CDR3: CASSPLDLNTEAFF
DNA: TGTGCCAGCAGCCCACTGGACCTCAACACTGAAGCTTTCTTT

size: -
D: -
J: TRBJ2-7
V: TRBV18
CDR3: CASSDRDGAYEQYF
DNA: TGTGCCAGCTCAGACCGGGACGGAGCCTACGAGCAGTACTTC

size: -
D: -
J: TRBJ2-5
V: TRBV29-1
CDR3: CSVGGSWDAGQETQYF
DNA: TGCAGCGTTGGGGGGTCTTGGGACGCAGGCCAAGAGACCCAGTACTTC

size: once
D: TRBD2
J: TRBJ2-7
V: TRBV28
CDR3: CASTVSGRAYEQYF
DNA: TGTGCCAGCACGGTTAGCGGGAGGGCCTACGAGCAGTACTTC

size: -
D: -
J: TRBJ2-7
V: TRBV11-2
CDR3: CASSSSQDGKQYF
DNA: TGTGCCAGCAGCTCGTCCCAAGACGGGAAGCAGTACTTC

size: -
D: -
J: TRBJ2-1
V: TRBV7-8
CDR3: CASSPYRTGSSYNEQFF
DNA: TGTGCCAGCAGCCCGTACCGAACAGGGAGCTCCTACAATGAGCAGTTCTTC

size: -
D: -
J: TRBJ2-2
V: TRBV28
CDR3: CASSLGGGGELFF
DNA: TGTGCCAGCAGTTTGGGTGGCGGGGGGGAGCTGTTTTTT

size: -
D: TRBD2
J: TRBJ2-1
V: TRBV27
CDR3: CASSLIPFPDRGVWTSGYNEQFF
DNA: TGTGCCAGCAGTTTAATCCCCTTCCCAGACAGGGGAGTTTGGACTAGCGGATACAATGAGCAGTTCTTC

size: -
D: -
J: TRBJ2-7
V: TRBV4-1
CDR3: CASSRPSGRFYEQYF
DNA: TGCGCCAGCAGCCGCCCCTCTGGCAGATTCTACGAGCAGTACTTC

size: -
D: -
J: TRBJ1-1
V: TRBV27
CDR3: CASSPLRGGYTEAFF
DNA: TGTGCCAGCAGTCCCCTACGGGGGGGGTACACTGAAGCTTTCTTT

size: -
D: -
J: TRBJ2-7
V: TRBV6-1
CDR3: CASSEVTVKTYEQYF
DNA: TGTGCCAGCAGTGAAGTGACAGTGAAAACCTACGAGCAGTACTTC

size: -
D: -
J: TRBJ2-6
V: TRBV5-1
CDR3: CASSNGIHSGANVLTF
DNA: TGCGCCAGCAGTAATGGGATCCACTCTGGGGCCAACGTCCTGACTTTC

size: -
D: TRBD2
J: TRBJ2-3
V: TRBV5-8
CDR3: CASSFMGGTGPDTQYF
DNA: TGTGCCAGCAGCTTTATGGGGGGGACGGGCCCAGATACGCAGTATTTT

size: once
D: TRBD2
J: TRBJ2-3
V: TRBV28
CDR3: CASSLGASGNTDTQYF
DNA: TGTGCCAGCAGTTTAGGAGCTAGCGGGAACACAGATACGCAGTATTTT

size: -
D: -
J: TRBJ2-5
V: TRBV29-1
CDR3: CSVVSVQETQYF
DNA: TGCAGCGTTGTCTCAGTACAAGAGACCCAGTACTTC

size: once
D: -
J: TRBJ1-3
V: TRBV18
CDR3: CASSPSPSGNTIYF
DNA: TGTGCCAGCTCACCTTCTCCTTCTGGAAACACCATATATTTT

size: once
D: -
J: TRBJ2-2
V: TRBV5-1
CDR3: CASSLLGRVPGELFF
DNA: TGCGCCAGCAGCTTGTTGGGGCGTGTTCCCGGGGAGCTGTTTTTT

size: -
D: -
J: TRBJ1-1
V: TRBV12-5
CDR3: CASGLVHWNTEAFF
DNA: TGTGCTAGTGGTTTGGTACACTGGAACACTGAAGCTTTCTTT

size: once
D: TRBD2
J: TRBJ2-3
V: TRBV30
CDR3: CAWSVALPRGGSTDTQYF
DNA: TGTGCCTGGAGTGTAGCTCTTCCGCGGGGGGGAAGCACAGATACGCAGTATTTT

size: once
D: TRBD2
J: TRBJ2-1
V: TRBV7-2
CDR3: CASSSLAESYNEQFF
DNA: TGTGCCAGCAGCTCCCTAGCGGAGTCCTACAATGAGCAGTTCTTC

size: -
D: -
J: TRBJ2-7
V: TRBV27
CDR3: CASSLPEAHEQYF
DNA: TGTGCCAGCAGTCTCCCCGAGGCCCACGAGCAGTACTTC

size: -
D: -
J: TRBJ1-2
V: TRBV7-9
CDR3: CASSDRDRDYGYTF
DNA: TGTGCCAGCAGCGACCGGGACCGAGACTATGGCTACACCTTC

size: few
D: -
J: TRBJ1-5
V: TRBV19
CDR3: CASKGQGYQPQHF
DNA: TGTGCCAGTAAGGGGCAGGGGTACCAGCCCCAGCATTTT

size: -
D: TRBD1
J: TRBJ2-7
V: TRBV6-5
CDR3: CASSREGTGGYEQYF
DNA: TGTGCCAGCAGTCGAGAAGGGACAGGGGGTTACGAGCAGTACTTC